This TCR beta chain was captured in a study of shared clonotypes between healthy human individuals. Across the whole study: A couple of female and a few male donors aged 18 to 49 were enrolled. Study results and limitations: Measured sharing among donors was expected to vary with sequencing depth.

With regard to this clone: Its target is not known.

Repertoires were generated with immunoSEQ multiplex PCR, while TCRdb's copy carries only in-frame clones and drops some. The sample has about 580,000 clones; about 98% are singletons. CD45RO-negative, CCR7-selected cells formed the naive CD8 fraction, which excluded terminally differentiated effector memory CD45RA+ cells. V was pared by 4 bases and J by 4 bases, with 18 bases between. The CDR3 covers 16 residues. Germline V gene data show CDR1 as SGHRS and CDR2 as YFSETQ. The sequenced material came from naive CD8+ T cells sorted from blood. The clonotype comes from a man aged 25 to 40 in good health. This chain connects TRBV5-1 to TRBJ2-1; D is undetermined. The CDR3: CASSEDGPYSYNEQFF. CDR3 DNA sequence: TGCGCCAGCAGCGAGGACGGACCGTACTCTTACAATGAGCAGTTCTTC. Full variable domain (remainder filled in from reference TRBV5-1 and TRBJ2-1): KAGVTQTPRYLIKTRGQQVTLSCSPISGHRSVSWYQQTPGQGLQFLFEYFSETQRNKGNFPGRFSGRQFSNSRSEMNVSTLELGDSALYLCASSEDGPYSYNEQFFGPGTRLTVL.